This T cell receptor beta chain was found in a study of human T cells and chemical hapten exposure. Study in general: On the upper back, patch tests were applied with 0.01% DPC and read at 6 days. Overall study findings and caveats: Sensitizing with DPC caused no change in TCRs above 1 in 1000 frequency.

It was the library that attached unique molecular identifiers to individual cDNA molecules. Each CDR3 protein is one row after TCRdb ran MiXCR on the RACE reads. The table lists under 450,000 distinct CDR3 sequences, about 6% of them singletons. The time point here: patch test 2, 6 weeks after DPC sensitization. Stated treatment: therapeutic diphenylcyclopropenone sensitization with weekly scalp DPC. This clonotype occurred a few times. Its specificity is not known. CDR1 is MGHRA, CDR2 YSYEKL, per germline. Trimming shortened V by 2 bases and J by 5 bases, and 13 bases separated the two germline ends. The CDR3 has 14 amino acids.

The sample in question was whole blood, obtained in connection with sensitization to the hapten diphenylcyclopropenone (DPC). The receptor was isolated from a woman younger than 30 with alopecia areata. Some clones in this sample may be carry-over from other donors' samples. This sequence joins TRBV4-1 and TRBJ2-7; perhaps TRBD1 as D (6 bases). CDR3 coding DNA: TGCGCCAGCAGCCAACTATACCAGGGGAACGAGCAGTACTTC. Its protein product is CASSQLYQGNEQYF.